The T cell receptor (beta chain) described here comes from a study of T-cell reconstitution after alpha-beta-depleted transplantation in children. Trimming cost V 3 bases and J 3 bases, with 6 bases left between them. This CDR3 contains 12 residues. Germline V CDR1 and CDR2: SGHAT, FQNNGV. Construction of the TCRbeta library involved unique molecular identifiers. TCRdb re-called the PCR reads with MiXCR, one entry per CDR3 protein. In the table there are some 590,000 distinct CDR3 sequences, under 12% of which are singletons. This clonotype was seen repeatedly, ten times or more. The chain is built from TRBV11-2 and TRBJ2-7; tentatively, D is TRBD1 or TRBD2 (5 bases each). The source of this sequence is a human donor who donated a stem cell graft to a child with acute myeloid leukemia. The source material was PBMCs from the stem cell graft donor, sampled from the stem cell graft. The CDR3: CASSLGDYEQYF. In nucleotides, the CDR3 is TGTGCCAGCAGCTTGGGGGACTACGAGCAGTACTTC.